This entry concerns a single T cell receptor beta chain. Its target is unknown. At one boundary the junction diverges from the germline segment, which might be a read error. Unique molecular identifiers were attached to individual cDNA molecules during library preparation. One entry per CDR3 protein results from TCRdb running MiXCR on the RACE reads. The table lists about 350,000 distinct CDR3 sequences, 5.5% of them singletons. Specified time point: pre-sensitization, week 0. Described treatment: therapeutic diphenylcyclopropenone sensitization with weekly scalp DPC. This sample is drawn from a study of human T cells and chemical hapten exposure. Turning to the study itself: Diphenylcyclopropenone was applied weekly to patients' scalps across the roughly 23-week study. Read at 6 days, the patch tests placed 0.01% DPC on the upper back.

Germline V gene lookup returns CDR1 LGHNA and CDR2 YSLEER. This CDR3 spans 15 amino acids. Study-wide points: The study found expanded TCRs formed significantly more large CDR3 similarity clusters than controls.

The chain employs TRBV4-3 and TRBJ2-3; D is possibly TRBD2 (6 bases). The sequences come from whole blood, collected in connection with sensitization to the hapten diphenylcyclopropenone (DPC). The TCR comes from a woman aged 18-29 years with alopecia areata. Some clones in this sample may be carry-over from other donors' samples. CDR3 loop: CVSSQDGGSGNTQYF. As DNA, the CDR3 is TGCGTCAGCAGCCAAGATGGAGGGAGTGGAAATACGCAGTATTTT.